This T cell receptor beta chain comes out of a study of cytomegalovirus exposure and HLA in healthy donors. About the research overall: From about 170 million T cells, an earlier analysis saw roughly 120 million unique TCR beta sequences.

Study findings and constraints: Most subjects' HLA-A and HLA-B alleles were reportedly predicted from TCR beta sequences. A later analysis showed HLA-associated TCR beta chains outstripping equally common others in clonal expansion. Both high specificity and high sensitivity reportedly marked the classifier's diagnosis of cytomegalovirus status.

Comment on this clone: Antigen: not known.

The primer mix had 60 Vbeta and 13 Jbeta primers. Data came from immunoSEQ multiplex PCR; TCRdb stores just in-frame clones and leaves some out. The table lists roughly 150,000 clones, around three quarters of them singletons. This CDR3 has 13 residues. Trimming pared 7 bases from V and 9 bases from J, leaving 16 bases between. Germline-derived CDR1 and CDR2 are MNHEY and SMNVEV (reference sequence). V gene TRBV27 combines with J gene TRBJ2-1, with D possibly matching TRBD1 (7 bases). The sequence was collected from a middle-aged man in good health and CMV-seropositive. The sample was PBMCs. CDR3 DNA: TGTGCCAGCACCCTTACAGGGGAGGTTGAGCAGTTCTTC. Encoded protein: CASTLTGEVEQFF.